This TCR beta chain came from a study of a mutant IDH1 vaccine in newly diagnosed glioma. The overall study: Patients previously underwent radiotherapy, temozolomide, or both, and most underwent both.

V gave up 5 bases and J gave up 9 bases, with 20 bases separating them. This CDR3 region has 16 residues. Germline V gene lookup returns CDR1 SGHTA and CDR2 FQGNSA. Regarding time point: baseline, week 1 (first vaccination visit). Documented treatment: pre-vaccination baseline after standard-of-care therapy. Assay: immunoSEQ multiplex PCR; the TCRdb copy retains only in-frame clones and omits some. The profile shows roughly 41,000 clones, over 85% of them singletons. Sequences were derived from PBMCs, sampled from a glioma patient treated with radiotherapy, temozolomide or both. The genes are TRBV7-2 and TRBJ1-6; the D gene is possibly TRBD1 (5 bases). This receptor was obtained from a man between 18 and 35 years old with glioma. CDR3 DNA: TGTGCCAGCAGCCAACTCGGTAGAGGGGATGGTTCACCCCTCCACTTT. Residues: CASSQLGRGDGSPLHF.